Listed below are T cell receptor beta chains from one sample, sequenced in a study of OX40 agonist ivuxolimab in advanced cancers. The method was immunoSEQ multiplex PCR; TCRdb's version includes in-frame clones alone and lacks a portion of them. Of almost 70,000 clones listed, 86% are singletons. The sequencing here drew on CD4+ or CD8+ T cells sorted from blood, taken in a trial of the OX40 agonist ivuxolimab. Source of these receptors: an adult with an advanced solid tumor such as melanoma, head and neck, liver or kidney cancer. Both conserved end residues are part of each CDR3. A D gene is named only where the DNA matches it firmly. Clone sizes are given selectively: once, few, many, or a class where the clone is expanded.

clone size: .; D gene: .; V gene: TRBV4-3; J gene: TRBJ1-5; CDR3 protein: CASSQGRNQPQHF; CDR3 DNA: TGCGCCAGCAGCCAAGGACGCAATCAGCCCCAGCATTTT
clone size: .; D gene: .; V gene: TRBV29-1; J gene: TRBJ1-1; CDR3 protein: CSAGRGTEAFF; CDR3 DNA: TGCAGCGCCGGACGGGGAACTGAAGCTTTCTTT
clone size: .; D gene: TRBD1; V gene: TRBV7-3; J gene: TRBJ2-1; CDR3 protein: CASSSRDREGEQFF; CDR3 DNA: TGTGCCAGCAGCTCCCGGGACAGGGAGGGTGAGCAGTTCTTC
clone size: .; D gene: .; V gene: TRBV5-1; J gene: TRBJ2-5; CDR3 protein: CASSFQETQYF; CDR3 DNA: TGCGCCAGCAGTTTCCAAGAGACCCAGTACTTC
clone size: .; D gene: .; V gene: TRBV19; J gene: TRBJ2-2; CDR3 protein: CASAKQRVTHPGELFF; CDR3 DNA: TGTGCCAGTGCGAAACAGCGGGTCACCCATCCAGGGGAGCTGTTTTTT
clone size: .; D gene: .; V gene: TRBV28; J gene: TRBJ1-1; CDR3 protein: CASSPHSMEGAFF; CDR3 DNA: TGTGCCAGCAGTCCACACTCTATGGAGGGGGCTTTCTTT
clone size: .; D gene: .; V gene: TRBV11-2; J gene: TRBJ1-6; CDR3 protein: CASSLAPGINSPLHF; CDR3 DNA: TGTGCCAGCAGCTTAGCCCCGGGTATTAATTCACCCCTCCACTTT
clone size: .; D gene: TRBD2; V gene: TRBV7-8; J gene: TRBJ2-7; CDR3 protein: CASSESGGRSVEQYF; CDR3 DNA: TGTGCCAGCAGCGAAAGCGGGGGGCGAAGCGTCGAGCAGTACTTC
clone size: .; D gene: .; V gene: TRBV7-3; J gene: TRBJ1-6; CDR3 protein: CASSLSVGGANSPLHF; CDR3 DNA: TGTGCCAGCAGCTTAAGTGTCGGGGGGGCCAATTCACCCCTCCACTTT
clone size: .; D gene: .; V gene: TRBV10-3; J gene: TRBJ1-3; CDR3 protein: CAISEARVTSGNTIYF; CDR3 DNA: TGTGCCATCAGTGAGGCCAGGGTGACCTCTGGAAACACCATATATTTT
clone size: .; D gene: TRBD2; V gene: TRBV7-6; J gene: TRBJ2-5; CDR3 protein: CASSYTSGVETQYF; CDR3 DNA: TGTGCCAGCAGCTATACTAGCGGAGTAGAGACCCAGTACTTC
clone size: .; D gene: .; V gene: TRBV7-6; J gene: TRBJ1-4; CDR3 protein: CASSFNEKLFF; CDR3 DNA: TGTGCCAGCAGCTTTAATGAAAAACTGTTTTTT
clone size: few; D gene: .; V gene: TRBV10-3; J gene: TRBJ2-5; CDR3 protein: CAINPARQETQYF; CDR3 DNA: TGTGCCATCAATCCCGCCAGGCAAGAGACCCAGTACTTC
clone size: .; D gene: .; V gene: TRBV9; J gene: TRBJ2-4; CDR3 protein: CASSVEMGGPNIQYF; CDR3 DNA: TGTGCCAGCAGCGTAGAAATGGGCGGACCCAACATTCAGTACTTC
clone size: .; D gene: TRBD1; V gene: TRBV7-2; J gene: TRBJ2-7; CDR3 protein: CASSLAGQGAYEQYF; CDR3 DNA: TGTGCCAGCAGCTTAGCGGGACAGGGGGCCTACGAGCAGTACTTC